This entry describes one TCR beta chain. CDR3 size: 13 residues. V gave up 5 bases and J gave up 8 bases, with 13 bases separating them. Germline-derived CDR1 and CDR2 are SGHNT and YENEEA. Clones were read by immunoSEQ multiplex PCR, and TCRdb kept only the in-frame ones, dropping some. The sample lists approximately 60,000 clones, more than 70% occurring once. The data are from a study of blood T cell repertoires in COVID-19. Looking at the study overall: Samples representing acute and convalescent COVID-19 were sourced from the United States, Italy and Spain. PBMCs, B-cell-depleted T cells, or T cells were the source of the cDNA or gDNA that made up the material.

The V and J genes are TRBV11-3 and TRBJ2-4; D is undetermined. Source material: peripheral blood. This TCR was sampled from a man aged 55 to 70 with active or convalescent COVID-19. CDR3 nucleotide sequence: TGTGCCAGCAGCAGCTCTAGAGGTGACATTCAGTACTTC. Its translation is CASSSSRGDIQYF.